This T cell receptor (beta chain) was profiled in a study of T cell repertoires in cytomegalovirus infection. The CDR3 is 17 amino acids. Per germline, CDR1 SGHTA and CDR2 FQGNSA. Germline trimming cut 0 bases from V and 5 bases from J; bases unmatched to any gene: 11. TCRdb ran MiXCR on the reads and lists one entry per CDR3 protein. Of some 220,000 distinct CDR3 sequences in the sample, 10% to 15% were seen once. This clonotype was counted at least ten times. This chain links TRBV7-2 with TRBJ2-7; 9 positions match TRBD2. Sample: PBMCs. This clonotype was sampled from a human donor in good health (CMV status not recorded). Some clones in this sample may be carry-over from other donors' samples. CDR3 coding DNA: TGTGCCAGCAGCTTAGCCTCTGGTAGCGGGGGTAGTCACGAGCAGTACTTC. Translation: CASSLASGSGGSHEQYF.